This TCR beta chain was identified in a study of CD8 T cells in Susac syndrome (dated by TCRdb to about 2019). For the study in its entirety: Of the Susac syndrome patients who were sequenced, about 6 had clinically active disease and roughly eight were in clinical remission. The study used repertoire sequencing to test whether antigen drove CD8+ T cell activation and differentiation in Susac syndrome. At blood withdrawal, Susac syndrome patients were either therapy-naive, taking corticosteroids (in some cases with IVIg as well), or taking IVIg alone.

About this clonotype: What this receptor recognizes is not known. It has no much larger one-base neighbor in the sample; base qualities were not kept.

High-throughput TCR beta sequencing profiled peripheral blood CD8+ and CD4+ T cells from healthy donors, Susac syndrome patients and multiple sclerosis patients. Susac syndrome patients met recently defined diagnostic criteria for definite or probable disease. Bulk CD8+ and CD4+ T cells were purified by magnetic negative isolation, whereas CD8+ TEMRA cells were enriched by FACS. Blood was drawn into EDTA tubes, processed within 24 hours, and PBMCs were isolated by density gradient centrifugation. PBMCs destined for TCR sequencing were cryopreserved in liquid nitrogen and later thawed in a 37 °C water bath. A purity of at least 90% was achieved for sorted or isolated CD4+, CD8+ and CD8+ TEMRA cells. Results the study describes overall, beyond this receptor: The number of individuals in the TCR sequencing and HLA analysis was acknowledged as relatively small. In patients with Susac syndrome, the CD4+ T cell repertoire showed no detectable clonal expansion.

Reading the germline V gene gives CDR1 SGHDT and CDR2 YYEEEE. V loses 1 base of germline sequence and J loses 0 bases, and the interval between the two ends is 16 bases. Including cysteine and phenylalanine, the CDR3 has 17 amino acids. Only the CDR3 DNA stays, 51 bases, in frame from base 1. RNA was extracted using the RNeasy kit, and roughly 0.45 to 1 microgram was reverse transcribed with random hexamers. TCR beta CDR3 regions were amplified with the immunoSEQ multiplex PCR assay covering 54 Vbeta and 13 Jbeta segments. To correct PCR amplification bias, a synthetic template baseline was used for both primer optimization and computational correction. The paper's processing steps were these. Reads were annotated to V, D and J genes per IMGT and analyzed with immunoSEQ Analyzer, keeping only productive sequences. Clonality was computed as one minus Shannon entropy normalized by log2 of the number of productive unique sequences. For each patient and control, public and private clones were evaluated among the 100 most prevalent clones. Clones were defined as Susac-specific when absent from the healthy and MS cohorts, from approximately 1,100 published viral clones and from other ImmuneACCESS disease sequences. TCRdb reworked the public reads: Q25 trimming with fastp, MiXCR clone assembly, productive beta chains retained. When rows share a CDR3 protein, they turn into one entry using the most common DNA and genes. What appears here as the V and J calls and clone size reflects TCRdb's work, not the paper's. In all, the sample holds over 150,000 distinct CDR3 sequences, and just under 95% of those were seen once. 0.099% of the sample lies in the top ten.

The sample consisted of CD4+ T cells from PBMCs. This clonotype was obtained from a human donor with Susac syndrome. The receptor chain draws on TRBV5-6 and TRBJ1-2, and TRBD1 may be the D gene, going by 5 matching bases. The CDR3 has the sequence CASSLIEAGRTNYGYTF. The DNA sequence follows: TGTGCCAGCAGCTTGATTGAGGCAGGGCGGACTAACTATGGCTACACCTTC.